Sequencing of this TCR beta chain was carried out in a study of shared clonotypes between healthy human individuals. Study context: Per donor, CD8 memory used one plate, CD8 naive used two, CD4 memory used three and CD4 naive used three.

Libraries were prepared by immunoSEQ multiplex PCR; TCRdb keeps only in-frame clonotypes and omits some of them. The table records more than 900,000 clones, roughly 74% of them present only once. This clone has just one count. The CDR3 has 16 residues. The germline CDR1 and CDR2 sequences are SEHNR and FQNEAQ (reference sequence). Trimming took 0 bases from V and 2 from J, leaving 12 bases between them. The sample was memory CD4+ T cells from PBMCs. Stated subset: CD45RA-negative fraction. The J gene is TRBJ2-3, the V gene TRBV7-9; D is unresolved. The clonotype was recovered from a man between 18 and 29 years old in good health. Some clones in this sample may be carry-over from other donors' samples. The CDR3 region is CASSLALSALTDTQYF. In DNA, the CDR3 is TGTGCCAGCAGCTTAGCCCTCTCGGCCCTCACAGATACGCAGTATTTT.